The 13 T cell receptor beta chains in this list originate from one sample, sequenced in a study of Tregs in tolerant kidney transplant recipients. Profiling relied on immunoSEQ multiplex PCR, and the TCRdb table lists in-frame clones only, not all of them. This table holds tens of thousands of clones, approximately 88% found once. The sample consisted of CD4+ T cells from blood, taken before the transplant. Receptor source: a human donor who received a combined kidney and bone marrow transplant.

The J gene is TRBJ2-1, the V gene TRBV4-3; tentative D call: TRBD2 (6 bases). V lost 2 bases, J lost 4 bases, and 9 bases lay in between. The CDR3 is 14 residues long. From germline, CDR1 is LGHNA and CDR2 YSLEER. The CDR3 is CASSQRDLYNEQFF. CDR3 sequence (DNA): TGCGCCAGCAGCCAACGGGACTTATACAATGAGCAGTTCTTC.

The CDR3 DNA reads TGTGCCAGCTCACCACCCGTCCTCACAGATACGCAGTATTTT. Translated: CASSPPVLTDTQYF. The chain links TRBV18 to TRBJ2-3; D is uncertain. The CDR3 loop spans 14 amino acids. Trimming took 0 bases from V and 2 from J, leaving 6 bases between them. CDR1 and CDR2 from the germline V gene are KGHSH and LQKENI.

In its sample, this clone was seen once. The DNA of the CDR3 is TGTGCCACCAGCCCGAGAGTGGACAGCTTCTATGGCTACACCTTC. As protein: CATSPRVDSFYGYTF. This chain uses TRBV15 with TRBJ1-2, with D perhaps TRBD1 (6 bases). The CDR3 sequence is 15 residues long. Looked up from germline, CDR1 is LNHNV and CDR2 is YYDKDF (reference sequence). Trimming removed 5 bases from V and 4 bases from J, with 17 bases in between.

This rearrangement joins TRBV28 to TRBJ2-7, with D tentatively TRBD2 (6 bases). The CDR3 sequence is 15 residues long. V gave up 5 bases and J gave up 0 bases, with 14 bases separating them. Germline V gene sequence: CDR1 MDHEN, CDR2 SYDVKM. CDR3 amino acids: CASSAPRGNSYEQYF. CDR3 bases: TGTGCCAGCAGTGCTCCCCGGGGGAACTCCTACGAGCAGTACTTC.

V and J are TRBV5-6 and TRBJ2-5; perhaps TRBD1 as D (6 bases). Trimming removed 5 bases from V and 5 bases from J, with 19 bases in between. Germline loops: CDR1 SGHDT, CDR2 YYEEEE. The CDR3 length is 15 residues. In nucleotides, the CDR3 is TGTGCCAGCAGTACGCCCGGGGCAGGGGAGGAGACCCAGTACTTC. Protein sequence: CASSTPGAGEETQYF.

The CDR3 DNA reads as TGTGCCAGCAGTATATACAGGGCCGATACGCAGTATTTT. This codes for CASSIYRADTQYF. The V call is TRBV27, the J call TRBJ2-3; TRBD1 might be the D (6 bases). CDR1 MNHEY and CDR2 SMNVEV come from the germline V gene (reference sequence). V was clipped by 5 bases and J by 6 bases, with 12 bases between them. The CDR3 covers 13 residues.

The chain employs TRBV6-6 and TRBJ2-7; 9 bases map to TRBD1. From germline, CDR1 is MNHNY and CDR2 SVGAGI (reference sequence). The CDR3 sequence is 15 residues long. V lost 6 bases to trimming and J lost 4 bases; unmatched junction nucleotides: 10. For the CDR3, the DNA is TGTGCCAGCAGCCCCGGACAGGGGTATTGGTACGAGCAGTACTTC. It is translated as CASSPGQGYWYEQYF.

This sequence joins TRBV2 and TRBJ2-7; 10 bases line up with TRBD2. The CDR3 is made up of 12 amino acids. CDR1 is SNHLY, CDR2 FYNNEI, per germline. The trim removed 6 bases at V and 6 bases at J, leaving 2 bases unmatched. The CDR3 sequence is CASRLAGVEQYF. In DNA form, the CDR3 reads TGTGCCAGCAGGCTAGCGGGAGTCGAGCAGTACTTC.

This clone appeared once. The chain recombines TRBV5-1 with TRBJ2-1; 11 bases match TRBD2. Germline V gives CDR1 SGHRS, CDR2 YFSETQ. The CDR3 extends over 17 amino acids. The ends lost 0 bases at V and 5 bases at J; junction bases unmatched: 7. The CDR3 DNA reads as TGCGCCAGCAGCTTGGCCTCGACTAGCGGGATTAACAATGAGCAGTTCTTC. Protein product: CASSLASTSGINNEQFF.

V and J are TRBV2 and TRBJ1-1; 7 bases are shared with TRBD1. V lost 6 bases to trimming and J lost 0 bases; unmatched junction nucleotides: 4. Germline CDR1 and CDR2: SNHLY and FYNNEI. The CDR3 consists of 14 residues. CDR3 loop: CASRGDSLNTEAFF. Written as DNA, the CDR3 is TGTGCCAGCAGGGGGGACAGTTTGAACACTGAAGCTTTCTTT.

The V call is TRBV7-3, the J call TRBJ2-1, with D hard to call. Germline V CDR1 and CDR2: SGHTA, FQGTGA. The length of the CDR3 is 12 residues. Trimming left V 0 bases short and J 5 bases short, with 2 bases between. CDR3 sequence (DNA): TGTGCCAGCAGCTTAACCAACAATGAGCAGTTCTTC. Its translation: CASSLTNNEQFF.

The chain links TRBV15 to TRBJ1-4, with D perhaps TRBD1 (5 bases). The germline CDR1 and CDR2 sequences are LNHNV and YYDKDF (reference sequence). Trimming cost V 0 bases and J 8 bases, with 13 bases left between them. CDR3 length: 15 residues. The CDR3 sequence is CATSRDLGWGEKLFF. The DNA for the CDR3 is TGTGCCACCAGCAGAGATTTGGGTTGGGGCGAAAAACTGTTTTTT.

V usage is TRBV6-1 and J usage is TRBJ1-1; 8 nucleotides match TRBD1. After removal of 5 bases from V and 2 bases from J, the junction contained 7 bases not matched to a gene. Germline V CDR1 and CDR2: MNHNS, SASEGT. CDR3 size: 15 residues. This chain's CDR3 is CASSPIQGGNTEAFF. CDR3 DNA sequence: TGTGCCAGCAGTCCAATACAGGGGGGAAACACTGAAGCTTTCTTT.